This T cell receptor beta chain appears in the sequencing data of a study of T cells after somatic rescue of genetic block. Per the germline V gene, CDR1 is SGHDT and CDR2 is YYEEEE. V was trimmed by 4 bases and J by 2 bases, leaving 15 bases between them. The CDR3 has 15 residues. Libraries were prepared by immunoSEQ multiplex PCR; TCRdb keeps only in-frame clonotypes and omits some of them. The profile shows around 64,000 clones, around 90% of them singletons. The sequence was obtained from a man in his forties or fifties. The specimen sequenced was peripheral blood mononuclear cells (PBMCs). This chain uses TRBV5-6 with TRBJ2-5; D gene uncertain. For the CDR3, the DNA is TGTGCCAGCAGCATTGACGGAGTTCTTCAAGAGACCCAGTACTTC. As protein: CASSIDGVLQETQYF.